This T cell receptor (beta chain) comes out of a study of cytomegalovirus exposure and HLA in healthy donors (dated by TCRdb to 2016 to 2017). With regard to the full study: In an earlier analysis of about 560 of the donors, 276 Gb of sequence data and approximately 100 million unique TCR beta sequences from 180 million or so T cells were reported. An early release that covered about 600 HLA-typed donors contained around 300 gigabases of sequencing data and 80 million or so unique TCR sequences. Of the roughly 400 genotyped donors, 70% to 90% were placed in the genetic ancestry cluster associated with self-reported Caucasian donors. The study aimed to test whether cataloging public T cell receptors could reveal signatures of past pathogen exposure. The study profiled the T cell repertoires of hundreds of subjects by immunosequencing and related them to cytomegalovirus serostatus. In addition to the first cohort of around 670 subjects, a separate validation cohort of around 110 different subjects was used. To predict cytomegalovirus infection status, the study combined high-throughput TCR immunosequencing, statistical association of individual TCRs with disease status, and machine learning. To study patterns of TCR occurrence, a later analysis re-analyzed previously published TCR beta repertoires from 666 donors and added high-resolution HLA genotyping. Rather than drawing on any new phenotypic data, the later analysis identified candidate immune exposures from TCR beta sequences and the way those sequences occurred across donors. To decide whether each TCR beta V gene segment behaved as functional or pseudogenic, an earlier analysis of some 600 of the donors relied on high-throughput TCR beta sequencing. Donor age, sex, ethnicity and CMV serostatus were compiled alongside the repertoire data. Genome-wide SNP genotypes for about 65% of the 666 donors were used in a later genetic analysis, which treated that subset as a discovery cohort. All discovery cohort repertoires had been generated on a single sequencing platform. HLA typing included class I and class II loci at four-digit resolution. The number of donors typed differed by locus, with roughly 629-640 for A, B, C, DRB1 and DQB1, around 520 for DQA1, about 610 for DPA1, and 450 to 480 for DPB1. Because of strong linkage in the cohort, roughly five DR-DQ haplotypes were treated as single units for association and clustering. Among 300 to 500 genotyped donors of the cohort, an average of approximately 220,000 unique TCR beta nucleotide sequences was sequenced per donor, of which about 18% were non-productive. Study-level results and caveats: Three of the identified cytomegalovirus-associated TCR beta chains were confirmed in vitro to be specific for cytomegalovirus antigens. Sequencing depth was assumed to be roughly uniform across donors in the presence/absence analyses, though that assumption may not hold. An earlier analysis of 587 of the donors showed that most TCR beta V segments appeared in productive rearrangements either about 87% or about 30% of the time, which broadly matched IMGT annotations. Across donors, most TCR sequences were observed very rarely, whereas some public TCRs were present in many individuals. An association between a missense DCLRE1C variant and V-gene and J-gene trimming of TCR beta chains was found in a later genetic analysis and replicated in an independent cohort. According to a later analysis, most CMV-associated TCR beta chains appeared to be HLA-restricted, and the HLA associations seemed to be driven largely by CMV exposure. At a false discovery rate of 0.05, a later analysis linked 15,000 to 20,000 TCR beta sequences to specific HLA alleles. A cluster of highly shared sequence variants was judged likely to represent a technical artifact of the sequencing pipeline. The only immune exposure information available for the cohort was CMV serostatus. Compared with the approximately 670-donor mean, donors in an Asian-associated ancestry cluster had fewer N-insertions in productive TCRs, according to a later genetic analysis. Linkage disequilibrium might explain the correlated functional status among segregating V segments, but an unknown experimental factor could not be ruled out. A total of 150 to 200 TCR beta chains were listed by the study as associated with cytomegalovirus. In a later analysis, TCR association rates were found to vary across HLA loci, with the most associated TCRs seen for DRB1 alleles and the fewest for HLA-C alleles. Because some donors lacked HLA typing at each locus, the association tests relied only on the typed subset. The classifier was reported to diagnose cytomegalovirus status with high specificity and sensitivity in both the original and validation cohorts. Because counts were too low, seventeen rarely observed V segments, including chromosome 9 orphons, were excluded from the earlier analysis of around 640 of the donors. A further reported finding was that TCR beta sequences accurately predicted the HLA-A and HLA-B alleles for most subjects in the first cohort. Compared with equally common non-associated chains, HLA-associated TCR beta chains in a later analysis were more clonally expanded and had lower generation probabilities. This cohort had only TCR beta chains sequenced, and the lack of alpha or paired-chain data limited which features could be detected. When HLA alleles, especially DR and DQ, strongly co-occurred, TCR associations were difficult to assign to individual alleles. Some IMGT-functional V segments, including TRBV6-2 and TRBV6-3, could not be told apart with the 87-base-pair reads, so those segments were excluded. The authors suggested that the approach could potentially be extended to other disease states and immunological phenotypes. In a later analysis, several top co-occurrence clusters were reported to appear linked to parvovirus B19, influenza, CMV and Epstein-Barr virus.

In the case of this clone: What this receptor recognizes is not known. No much larger clone is present one base from it, and per-base qualities are unavailable.

V has 0 bases trimmed and J has 2 bases trimmed; junction bases matching no gene number 5. The CDR3 contains 16 residues, cysteine and phenylalanine counted. CDR3 DNA is the only sequence kept; it has 48 bases, read in frame from the first base. The CDR1 and CDR2 encoded by the germline V gene are SGHAT and FQNNGV. Libraries were made using the immunoSEQ multiplex PCR assay. A mixture of 60 forward primers for TCR Vbeta segments and 13 reverse primers for TCR Jbeta segments was used in the multiplex PCR. The CDR3 region of rearranged TCR beta genes was amplified from genomic DNA by a multiplex PCR assay. Amplified TCR beta libraries were sequenced as 87-base-pair reads on the Illumina HiSeq System. On the study's bioinformatics: Across the 600 to 700 repertoires, a later analysis counted around 80 million unique TCR beta chains, some 11 million of which were shared by at least two donors. To remove PCR and sequencing errors, raw reads were error-corrected and collapsed into unique sequences using a nearest-neighbor algorithm that merged closely related sequences. CDR3 sequences were aligned to IMGT reference sequences to assign V, D and J gene segments. For a sequence to be retained, at least a six-nucleotide match to both a V gene segment and a J gene segment was required. Rearrangements were called productive when the CDR3 lacked stop codons and stayed in frame with V and J; all others were non-productive. Following IMGT convention, CDR3 was defined as the stretch from the second conserved V-encoded cysteine up to the conserved J-encoded phenylalanine. The earlier analysis of fewer than 750 of the donors excluded sequences that lacked an unambiguous match to a single V gene segment. In an earlier analysis of roughly 600 of the donors, a V segment was called functional when productive rearrangements were above 56.7%, and segregating when the standard deviation between donors exceeded 5%. A statistical classification framework was built for diagnosing cytomegalovirus status from the catalog of TCR beta chain sequences. A later analysis assigned V and J genes by comparing TCR nucleotide sequences with IMGT/GENE-DB human TR gene sequences. A later analysis assigned CDR3 sequences and most-parsimonious VDJ recombination scenarios with the TCRdist pipeline. In a later analysis, each TCR beta chain was defined by its CDR3 amino acid sequence together with its V-gene family, and reads without a unique V-gene family were excluded. A later analysis removed 450 to 600 highly shared, low-generation-probability nucleotide sequences to deal with suspected cross-contamination and a sequencing artifact. In a later analysis, a clonal expansion index for each public chain was calculated from normalized within-repertoire ranks of inferred template counts. In a later analysis, generation probabilities were computed with a VDJ recombination model fitted to out-of-frame rearrangements, and the resulting probabilities were checked against IGoR. In a later analysis, TCR-TCR, TCR-HLA and TCR-CMV co-occurrence was scored with hypergeometric tests, and a repertoire-size bias correction was applied to TCR pairs. False discovery rates were estimated in a later analysis by permuting HLA or CMV assignments 20 times. In a later analysis, co-occurring TCRs were grouped using DBSCAN, and TCRdist sequence similarity was added for clustering within HLA-allele-positive subsets. Repertoires with fewer than 30,000 or more than 120,000 public chains were left out of co-occurrence clustering, as were about 5 repertoires with anomalous nucleotide sharing. TCRdb took over this immuneACCESS table, retaining in-frame rearrangements with V and J assigned. Such tables are incomplete; in checked studies, under half of the missing clones stem from an unresolved V gene, and the remainder is unexplained. V, J and clone size are taken as reported in that table, and D and trimming were inferred from the DNA itself. In all, the sample holds over 65,000 clones, and around 79% of those were seen once. The ten largest make up 14% to 15% of the sample.

The cohort was made up of hundreds of healthy bone marrow donors. At the time of sampling, all cohort members were nominally healthy, though unrecorded immune exposures were likely present. The donor was CMV seropositive and was included in the group of around 300 seropositive cohort members. Each donor provided a peripheral blood sample, and peripheral blood mononuclear cells were used for TCR beta sequencing. The Qiagen DNeasy Blood Extraction Kit was used to extract genomic DNA from the blood cell samples. The material sequenced was PBMCs. The receptor was isolated from a woman in her forties in good health and CMV-seropositive. Recombination connected TRBV11-2 to TRBJ2-3, and 7 junction bases match TRBD1. The CDR3 has the sequence CASSLELGQATDTQYF. The DNA sequence is given as TGTGCCAGCAGCTTAGAACTAGGACAGGCCACAGATACGCAGTATTTT.